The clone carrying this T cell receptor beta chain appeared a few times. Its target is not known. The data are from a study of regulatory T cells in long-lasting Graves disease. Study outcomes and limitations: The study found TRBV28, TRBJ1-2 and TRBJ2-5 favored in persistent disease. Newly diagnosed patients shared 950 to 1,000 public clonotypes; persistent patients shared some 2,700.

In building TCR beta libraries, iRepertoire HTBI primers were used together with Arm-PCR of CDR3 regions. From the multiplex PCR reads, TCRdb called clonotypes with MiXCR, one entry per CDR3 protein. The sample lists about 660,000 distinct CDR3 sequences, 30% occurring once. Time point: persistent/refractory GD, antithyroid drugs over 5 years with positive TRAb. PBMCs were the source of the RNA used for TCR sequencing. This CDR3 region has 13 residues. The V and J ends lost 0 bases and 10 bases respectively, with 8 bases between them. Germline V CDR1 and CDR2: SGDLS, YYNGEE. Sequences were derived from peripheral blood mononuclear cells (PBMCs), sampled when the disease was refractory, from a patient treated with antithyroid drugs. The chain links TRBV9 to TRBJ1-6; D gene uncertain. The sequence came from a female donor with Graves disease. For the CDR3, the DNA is TGTGCCAGCAGCGTAGGGGCGGAGTCACCCCTCCACTTT. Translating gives CASSVGAESPLHF.